Listed below are T cell receptor beta chains from one sample, sequenced in a study of PD-1 blockade in mismatch repair-deficient tumors. Repertoires were generated with immunoSEQ multiplex PCR, while TCRdb's copy carries only in-frame clones and drops some. The table has about 130,000 clones, 88% seen once. Source: peripheral blood, taken 70 to 72 weeks after starting pembrolizumab. The receptors here all came from an adult with mismatch repair-deficient cancer. CDR3s include the opening cysteine and the closing phenylalanine or tryptophan. The D gene is left open where the match is weak. A row's size may be missing; if present it is once, few, many or a size class.

TRBV11-2	TRBJ2-7	.	once	CASSQFVGERTYEQYF	TGTGCCAGCAGCCAGTTCGTAGGTGAGCGTACCTACGAGCAGTACTTC
TRBV6-6	TRBJ2-2	TRBD2	.	CASRAGLVGTGELFF	TGTGCCAGCAGGGCGGGACTAGTTGGCACCGGGGAGCTGTTTTTT
TRBV5-1	TRBJ2-5	TRBD2	.	CASSLGLAGDRQETQYF	TGCGCCAGCAGCTTGGGACTAGCGGGAGACCGCCAAGAGACCCAGTACTTC
TRBV2	TRBJ2-2	.	.	CASSVLVNTGELFF	TGTGCCAGCAGTGTATTGGTGAACACCGGGGAGCTGTTTTTT
TRBV6-1	TRBJ2-3	.	once	CASSESRGSGDTQYF	TGTGCCAGCAGTGAGTCTAGAGGGTCGGGAGATACGCAGTATTTT
TRBV19	TRBJ2-1	TRBD2	.	CASSINSGSYNEQFF	TGTGCCAGTAGTATTAATAGCGGGAGTTACAATGAGCAGTTCTTC
TRBV27	TRBJ1-5	.	.	CASSPTGFNQPQHF	TGTGCCAGCAGTCCCACAGGGTTCAATCAGCCCCAGCATTTT
TRBV7-9	TRBJ2-2	.	.	CASSLFEGRGTGELFF	TGTGCCAGCAGCTTATTTGAGGGGCGCGGCACCGGGGAGCTGTTTTTT
TRBV9	TRBJ2-7	.	.	CASSVDPTSYEQYF	TGTGCCAGCAGCGTAGATCCTACCTCCTACGAGCAGTACTTC
TRBV19	TRBJ2-1	.	.	CASSGSLGLYNEQFF	TGTGCCAGTTCCGGGTCCCTGGGACTTTACAATGAGCAGTTCTTC